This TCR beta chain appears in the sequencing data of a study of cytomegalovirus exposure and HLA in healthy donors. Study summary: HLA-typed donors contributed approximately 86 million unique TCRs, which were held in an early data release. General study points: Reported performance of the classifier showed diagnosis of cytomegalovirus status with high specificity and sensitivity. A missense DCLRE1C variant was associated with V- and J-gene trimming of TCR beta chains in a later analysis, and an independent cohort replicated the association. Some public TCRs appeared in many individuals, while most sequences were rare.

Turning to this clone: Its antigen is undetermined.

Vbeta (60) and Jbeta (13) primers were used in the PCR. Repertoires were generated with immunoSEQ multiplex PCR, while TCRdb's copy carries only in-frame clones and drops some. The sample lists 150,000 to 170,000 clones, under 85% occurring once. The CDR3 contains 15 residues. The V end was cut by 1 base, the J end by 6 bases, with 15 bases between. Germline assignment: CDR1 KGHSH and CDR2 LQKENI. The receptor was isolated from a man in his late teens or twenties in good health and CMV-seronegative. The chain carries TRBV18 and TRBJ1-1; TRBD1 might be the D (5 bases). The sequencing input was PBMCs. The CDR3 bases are TGTGCCAGCTCACCACAGGGGTCCACGGACGCTGAAGCTTTCTTT. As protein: CASSPQGSTDAEAFF.